These T cell receptor beta chains were read from a single sample in a study of cytomegalovirus exposure and HLA in healthy donors. This table comes from immunoSEQ multiplex PCR, and its TCRdb copy is limited to in-frame clones, with some not included. In the table there are 200,000 or so clones, around 75% of which are singletons. Sequencing input: PBMCs. The origin of the receptors is a woman aged 25 to 45 in good health and CMV-seropositive. Each CDR3 is given with its conserved first and last residue. Each record gives: CDR3 DNA, CDR3 protein, V gene, clone size, J gene, D gene. The D gene is left open where the match is weak. Size values are once, few and many counts, or a class for expanded clones, and some rows have none.

cdr3_nt: TGTGCCAGCAGCTTTACGGGACTAGCGGGAGGACGCGGGGAGCTGTTTTTT
cdr3_aa: CASSFTGLAGGRGELFF
v_call: TRBV5-6
clone_size: NA
j_call: TRBJ2-2
d_call: TRBD2

cdr3_nt: TGTGCCAGCAGCTTGGGGGCGGGATCCACTGAAGCTTTCTTT
cdr3_aa: CASSLGAGSTEAFF
v_call: TRBV5-4
clone_size: NA
j_call: TRBJ1-1
d_call: NA

cdr3_nt: TGCGCCAGCAGTCCCGGGACAGGGAACACTGAAGCTTTCTTT
cdr3_aa: CASSPGTGNTEAFF
v_call: TRBV5-1
clone_size: NA
j_call: TRBJ1-1
d_call: TRBD1

cdr3_nt: TGCAGCGTCGGTGGACAGGGTGATCCCGGGGAGCTGTTTTTT
cdr3_aa: CSVGGQGDPGELFF
v_call: TRBV29-1
clone_size: NA
j_call: TRBJ2-2
d_call: TRBD1

cdr3_nt: TGTGCCAGCAGCTTAGTCCCGGGTCTAGCGAACACCGGGGAGCTGTTTTTT
cdr3_aa: CASSLVPGLANTGELFF
v_call: TRBV7-2
clone_size: NA
j_call: TRBJ2-2
d_call: NA

cdr3_nt: TGCGCCAGCACCCCCTCGTATACGGCCGGGGAGCTGTTTTTT
cdr3_aa: CASTPSYTAGELFF
v_call: TRBV5-1
clone_size: NA
j_call: TRBJ2-2
d_call: NA

cdr3_nt: TGTGCCAGCAGTGAGGGGACTAGATTTGGAAATGAGCAGTTCTTC
cdr3_aa: CASSEGTRFGNEQFF
v_call: TRBV2
clone_size: NA
j_call: TRBJ2-1
d_call: TRBD2

cdr3_nt: TGCGCCAGCAGCACGACAGGGCAAGAGACCCAGTACTTC
cdr3_aa: CASSTTGQETQYF
v_call: TRBV10-2
clone_size: NA
j_call: TRBJ2-5
d_call: TRBD1

cdr3_nt: TGTGCCAGCAGTGAAGCAGGGTTCTTGAACACTGAAGCTTTCTTT
cdr3_aa: CASSEAGFLNTEAFF
v_call: TRBV25-1
clone_size: NA
j_call: TRBJ1-1
d_call: NA

cdr3_nt: TGTGCCAGCAGCTTAGTTACTAGCGGGAGGGCCGCCCCCACATCTACGCAGTATTTT
cdr3_aa: CASSLVTSGRAAPTSTQYF
v_call: TRBV7-9
clone_size: NA
j_call: TRBJ2-3
d_call: TRBD2

cdr3_nt: TGTGCCAGCAGCTTTTACGGGGGAACTTACAATGAGCAGTTCTTC
cdr3_aa: CASSFYGGTYNEQFF
v_call: TRBV7-3
clone_size: NA
j_call: TRBJ2-1
d_call: NA

cdr3_nt: TGTGCCAGCACCCAGAACACTGAAGCTTTCTTT
cdr3_aa: CASTQNTEAFF
v_call: TRBV2
clone_size: NA
j_call: TRBJ1-1
d_call: NA

cdr3_nt: TGTGCCAGCAGTCGAGAACCGGGAGAGGGTGTATACACCTTC
cdr3_aa: CASSREPGEGVYTF
v_call: TRBV6-4
clone_size: few
j_call: TRBJ1-2
d_call: NA

cdr3_nt: TGCGCCAGCAGCTTTGACTCTTTGGCGACTGAAGCTTTCTTT
cdr3_aa: CASSFDSLATEAFF
v_call: TRBV5-1
clone_size: NA
j_call: TRBJ1-1
d_call: NA